A single sample gave rise to the 20 T cell receptor beta chains below, sequenced in a study of vaccination effects on CD4 cells after COVID-19. Antigens for these TCRs are unknown. Generated by immunoSEQ multiplex PCR, the TCRdb table keeps only in-frame clones and is missing some. The data contain approximately 60,000 clones, less than 80% of them singletons. The culture ran for 10 days, and then CD4+ T cells were isolated. Each participant was administered two doses of either the BNT162b2 or the mRNA-1273 vaccine. Source: CD4+ T cells from PBMCs cultured without peptide, taken after COVID-19 vaccination. These receptors originate from a human donor who received a COVID-19 vaccine.

This chain uses TRBV19 with TRBJ1-1; 9 bases are shared with TRBD1. The CDR3 consists of 16 residues. Germline loops: CDR1 LNHDA, CDR2 SQIVND (reference sequence). Trimming cost V 1 base and J 1 base; bases outside gene matches: 4. CDR3 in DNA: TGTGCCAGTAGTATAGCGGGACAGGGCCCGAACACTGAAGCTTTCTTT. Translation: CASSIAGQGPNTEAFF.

The V gene is TRBV5-8, the J gene TRBJ1-6; perhaps TRBD1 as D (5 bases). This CDR3 has 12 amino acids. V shed 3 bases and J shed 7 bases, with 5 bases lying between them. Germline-derived CDR1 and CDR2 are SGHTS and YDEGEE. The CDR3 sequence is CASSWTNSPLHF. As DNA, the CDR3 is TGTGCCAGCAGCTGGACAAATTCACCCCTCCACTTT.

This clone was counted once. This chain links TRBV27 with TRBJ2-5; D may be TRBD2 (5 bases). The germline V gene encodes CDR1 MNHEY and CDR2 SMNVEV (reference sequence). The CDR3 covers 14 residues. With 5 bases removed from V and 5 bases from J, the gap between germline ends came to 15 bases. CDR3 sequence reads: CASSPNLARETQYF. DNA for the CDR3: TGTGCCAGCAGTCCCAACTTAGCGCGGGAGACCCAGTACTTC.

This clone has more than one count but fewer than ten. The V call is TRBV5-4, the J call TRBJ2-2; D is ambiguous. In germline, CDR1 is SGHNT, CDR2 YYREEE (reference sequence). V lost 1 base, J lost 3 bases, and 1 base lay in between. This CDR3 is built from 12 residues. In nucleotides, the CDR3 is TGTGCCAGCAGCTTGTACACCGGGGAGCTGTTTTTT. Amino acids: CASSLYTGELFF.

The CDR3 DNA follows: TGCAGCGTTCGCGACTACCCCCGGGACAATGAGCAGTTCTTC. This encodes CSVRDYPRDNEQFF. V gene TRBV29-1 combines with J gene TRBJ2-1; tentative D call: TRBD2 (5 bases). CDR3 length equals 14 residues. The V end lost 5 bases, the J end lost 5 bases, and 16 bases lay between the germline ends. CDR1 is SQVTM, CDR2 ANQGSEA, per germline.

CDR3 sequence reads: CASSPEPGQGKYEQYF. The CDR3 bases are TGTGCCAGCAGCCCCGAACCGGGACAGGGGAAGTACGAGCAGTACTTC. The rearrangement links TRBV7-2 to TRBJ2-7, with 10 positions matching TRBD1. The germline CDR1 and CDR2 sequences are SGHTA and FQGNSA. The CDR3 spans 16 residues. J was trimmed by 4 bases and V by 5 bases; bases with no gene match: 11.

This clone has just a few counts. This sequence joins TRBV9 and TRBJ2-2; 8 bases map to TRBD2. Trimming at V came to 2 bases and at J to 5 bases, leaving 11 bases not matched to a gene. There are 17 residues in the CDR3. Germline V gene lookup returns CDR1 SGDLS and CDR2 YYNGEE. The DNA for the CDR3 is TGTGCCAGCAGCGTCCACTCCGGGACTAGTAATACCGGGGAGCTGTTTTTT. Protein product: CASSVHSGTSNTGELFF.

This clone is judged medium-sized. The chain employs TRBV28 and TRBJ1-5; no firm D call. Deletions cut 2 bases from V and 1 base from J, with 18 bases between. Germline CDR1 and CDR2: MDHEN and SYDVKM. The CDR3 has 18 residues. CDR3 sequence reads: CASSLGRVPRASNQPQHF. CDR3 in DNA: TGTGCCAGCAGTTTAGGGAGGGTCCCGAGGGCGAGCAATCAGCCCCAGCATTTT.

The count of this clone is one. This chain joins TRBV28 and TRBJ2-1; no definite D call. The length of the CDR3 is 10 residues. V gave up 5 bases and J gave up 8 bases, with 4 bases separating them. Germline V gene lookup returns CDR1 MDHEN and CDR2 SYDVKM. CDR3: CASSLDEQFF. The CDR3 nucleotides are TGTGCCAGCAGTCTTGATGAGCAGTTCTTC.

The chain is built from TRBV28 and TRBJ2-3, with D unclear. With 4 bases removed from V and 7 bases from J, the gap between germline ends came to 6 bases. This CDR3 has 11 amino acids. The V gene's germline CDR1 is MDHEN and CDR2 SYDVKM. The chain's CDR3 is CASSYLNTQYF. For the CDR3, the DNA is TGTGCCAGCAGTTACCTTAATACGCAGTATTTT.

The V gene is TRBV2, the J gene TRBJ2-7, with D possibly being TRBD1 (7 bases). The CDR3 covers 12 residues. From germline, CDR1 is SNHLY and CDR2 FYNNEI. With 7 bases removed from V and 2 bases from J, the gap between germline ends came to 9 bases. CDR3 sequence reads: CASTGGPYEQYF. Here the CDR3 DNA reads TGTGCCAGCACAGGGGGGCCCTACGAGCAGTACTTC.

In its sample, this clone was seen a few times. CDR3 loop: CASTWTDTGELFF. In DNA form, the CDR3 reads TGTGCCAGCACCTGGACCGATACCGGGGAGCTGTTTTTT. The J gene is TRBJ2-2, the V gene TRBV12-3 or TRBV12-4; no reliable D call. Trimming left V 7 bases short and J 5 bases short, with 11 bases between. There are 13 residues in the CDR3.

V gene TRBV2 combines with J gene TRBJ1-3; a weak D match, TRBD1 (5 bases). Between the trimmed V and J ends, which lost 6 bases and 2 bases, there was a span of 11 bases. Germline-derived CDR1 and CDR2 are SNHLY and FYNNEI. The CDR3 length is 14 residues. In DNA, the CDR3 is TGTGCCAGCAGAGACCAGGGAGCTGGAAACACCATATATTTT. This sequence encodes CASRDQGAGNTIYF.

This chain joins TRBV6-5 and TRBJ1-1; 9 bases align to TRBD1. The V gene end was trimmed by 7 bases and the J gene end by 10 bases; junction bases not matched to a gene: 13. Germline V gives CDR1 MNHEY, CDR2 SVGAGI. The CDR3 is 14 amino acids. The CDR3 DNA follows: TGTGCCAGCACAGAAGACAGGGGGTCTGGTAGAGCTTTCTTT. This sequence encodes CASTEDRGSGRAFF.

This clone occurred a few times. The rearrangement joins TRBV5-8 to TRBJ1-1; D is uncertain. Trimming took 0 bases from V and 2 from J, leaving 8 bases between them. Per the germline V gene, CDR1 is SGHTS and CDR2 is YDEGEE. The CDR3 runs 14 residues. Here the CDR3 reads CASSLAQSNTEAFF. The CDR3 DNA is TGTGCCAGCAGCTTGGCACAGAGCAACACTGAAGCTTTCTTT.

With regard to this clone: Its ends do not fully match the called genes, so a read error is possible. The chain employs TRBV5-5 and TRBJ2-2; 7 bases fit TRBD2. This CDR3 has 16 amino acids. The germline CDR1 and CDR2 sequences are SGHKS and YYEKEE (reference sequence). The CDR3 is CASSLAWRENPGELFF. The CDR3 nucleotides read TGTGCCAGCAGCTTGGCTTGGCGGGAGAACCCCGGGGAGCTGTTTTTT.

This chain uses TRBV7-2 with TRBJ2-7; D gene ambiguous. Germline CDR1 and CDR2: SGHTA and FQGNSA. V lost 2 bases and J 4 bases, leaving 9 bases between the germline ends. The CDR3 covers 13 residues. The CDR3 sequence is CASSLLLPYEQYF. For the CDR3, the DNA is TGTGCCAGCAGCTTATTATTGCCGTACGAGCAGTACTTC.

The CDR3 nucleotides are TGTGCCTGGGGTAGGGGGTTTGGGGAGACCCAGTACTTC. Its translation is CAWGRGFGETQYF. The chain has TRBV30 and TRBJ2-5; TRBD1 might be the D (6 bases). The germline V gene encodes CDR1 GTSNPN and CDR2 SVGIG (reference sequence). The CDR3 spans 13 residues. Trimming removed 5 bases at V and 5 bases at J, with 15 bases between.

The chain is built from TRBV6-2 or TRBV6-3 and TRBJ2-7, with D unresolved. With 6 bases removed from V and 3 bases from J, the gap between germline ends came to 9 bases. This CDR3 has 12 residues. The germline gives CDR1 MNHEY, CDR2 SVGEGT. The CDR3, as DNA: TGTGCCAGCAGCGCCCCGATCTACGAGCAGTACTTC. As protein: CASSAPIYEQYF.

The chain employs TRBV7-9 and TRBJ2-7, with 8 bases that match TRBD1. Germline loops: CDR1 SEHNR, CDR2 FQNEAQ (reference sequence). The CDR3 has 15 residues. J was trimmed by 4 bases and V by 7 bases; bases with no gene match: 12. The CDR3 loop is CASTVIAGQAYEQYF. The CDR3 nucleotides are TGTGCCAGCACCGTAATTGCGGGACAGGCTTACGAGCAGTACTTC.